This T cell receptor beta chain was recovered during a study of T cell changes during pregnancy in multiple sclerosis. The CDR3 runs 16 residues. Trimming at V came to 0 bases and at J to 1 base, leaving 3 bases not matched to a gene. Per germline, CDR1 SGDLS and CDR2 YYNGEE. Data came from immunoSEQ multiplex PCR; TCRdb stores just in-frame clones and leaves some out. This sample has about 41,000 clones, with around 89% found just once. The source was CD4+ T cells from peripheral blood mononuclear cells, collected in the first trimester of pregnancy. The chain combines TRBV9 with TRBJ2-5; 10 nucleotides align to TRBD2. The source is a female donor with multiple sclerosis, enrolled in a pregnancy study. The CDR3 nucleotides are TGTGCCAGCAGCGTAGGAGCTAGCGGGAGCCAAGAGACCCAGTACTTC. Its protein product is CASSVGASGSQETQYF.